The clone carrying this T cell receptor (beta chain) was detected once. What it recognizes is unknown. Amplification used 60 Vbeta primers and 13 Jbeta primers. Sequencing was performed with immunoSEQ multiplex PCR; in TCRdb, only in-frame clones are kept and a portion is missing. The sample has over 75,000 clones, 65% to 80% seen once. These data belong to a study of cytomegalovirus exposure and HLA in healthy donors. Study-wide results and caveats: Later work associated 16,951 TCR beta sequences with HLA alleles at 0.05 false discovery rate. Several of the most significant clusters were apparently associated with common viral pathogens in a later analysis. Owing to their indistinguishability, certain V segments, notably TRBV6-2 and TRBV6-3, were excluded.

V shed 1 base, J shed 5 bases, and the junction held 12 bases outside the gene matches. Germline-derived CDR1 and CDR2 are SGHAT and FQNNGV. The CDR3 has 17 amino acids. The receptor was isolated from a man aged 40-50 years in good health and CMV-seropositive. The sample comprised PBMCs. J is TRBJ2-5 and V is TRBV11-2; 8 bases are shared with TRBD1. The chain's CDR3 is CASSLAGQGSGVETQYF. For the CDR3, the DNA is TGTGCCAGCAGCTTAGCAGGACAGGGCTCAGGGGTGGAGACCCAGTACTTC. Based on the CDR3 plus reference TRBV11-2 and TRBJ2-5, the full variable domain is EAGVAQSPRYKIIEKRQSVAFWCNPISGHATLYWYQQILGQGPKLLIQFQNNGVVDDSQLPKDRFSAERLKGVDSTLKIQPAKLEDSAVYLCASSLAGQGSGVETQYFGPGTRLLVL.